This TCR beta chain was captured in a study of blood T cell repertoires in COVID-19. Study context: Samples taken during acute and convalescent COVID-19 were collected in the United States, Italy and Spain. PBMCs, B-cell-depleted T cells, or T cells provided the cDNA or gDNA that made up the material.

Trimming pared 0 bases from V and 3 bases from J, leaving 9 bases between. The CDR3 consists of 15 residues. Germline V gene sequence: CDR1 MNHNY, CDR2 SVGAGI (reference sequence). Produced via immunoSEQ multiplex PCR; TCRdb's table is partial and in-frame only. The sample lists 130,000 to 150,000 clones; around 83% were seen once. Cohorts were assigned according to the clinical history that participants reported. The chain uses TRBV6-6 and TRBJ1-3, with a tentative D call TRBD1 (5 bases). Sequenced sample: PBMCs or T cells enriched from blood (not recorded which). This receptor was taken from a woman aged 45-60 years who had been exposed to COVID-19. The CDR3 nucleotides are TGTGCCAGCAGTTACTCCCCCGGGGGTGGAAACACCATATATTTT. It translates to CASSYSPGGGNTIYF.